The subject of this entry is one TCR beta chain. The antigen remains unidentified. These data belong to a study of neoadjuvant anti-PD-1 for oral cavity cancer. Study-wide background: Patients mostly received three to four biweekly nivolumab doses at 3 mg/kg before surgery.

General observations from the study: Treg/Th17 ratio rose with pretreatment blood and fell with post-treatment tumor TCRbeta clonality.

Germline V gene lookup returns CDR1 LGHNT and CDR2 FRNRAP. V lost 3 bases and J lost 0, with 11 bases in between. The CDR3 runs 16 residues. Stated time point: after neoadjuvant nivolumab, at surgical resection. Analysis of PBMCs was direct, with no culture step. PBMC libraries mostly used about 450 ng of input genomic DNA, with six replicates per sample. Repertoires were generated with immunoSEQ multiplex PCR, while TCRdb's copy carries only in-frame clones and drops some. The table shows about 72,000 clones, with 80% to 90% occurring only once. This sequence originates from a person aged 35-79 years with oral cavity squamous cell carcinoma. The material sequenced was PBMCs, taken after nivolumab (anti-PD-1) treatment. The chain combines TRBV12-5 with TRBJ1-4; D gene ambiguous. CDR3 sequence reads: CASGFRRRATNEKLFF. DNA for the CDR3: TGTGCTAGTGGTTTTAGGCGGCGGGCAACTAATGAAAAACTGTTTTTT.